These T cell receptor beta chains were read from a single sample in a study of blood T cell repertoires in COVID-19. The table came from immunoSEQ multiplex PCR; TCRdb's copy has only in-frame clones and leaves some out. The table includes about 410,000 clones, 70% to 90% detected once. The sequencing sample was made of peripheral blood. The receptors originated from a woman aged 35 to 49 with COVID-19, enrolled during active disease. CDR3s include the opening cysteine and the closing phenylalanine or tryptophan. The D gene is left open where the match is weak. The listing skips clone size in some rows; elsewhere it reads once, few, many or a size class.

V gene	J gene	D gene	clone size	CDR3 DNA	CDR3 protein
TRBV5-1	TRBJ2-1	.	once	TGCGCCAGCAGCGGAGAGACTGGCTCCTACAATGAGCAGTTCTTC	CASSGETGSYNEQFF
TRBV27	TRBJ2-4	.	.	TGTGCCAGCAGTCCCTCGGGGGTAGGAAACATTCAGTACTTC	CASSPSGVGNIQYF
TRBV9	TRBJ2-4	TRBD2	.	TGTGCCAGCAGCTTCGGACTAGCGGGGGGCCCAAACATTCAGTACTTC	CASSFGLAGGPNIQYF
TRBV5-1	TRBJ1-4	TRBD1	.	TGCGCCAGCAGCTCGGAGACAGGGACCCTCGGTAATGAAAAACTGTTTTTT	CASSSETGTLGNEKLFF
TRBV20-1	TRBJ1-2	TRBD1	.	TGCAGTGCTAGTCACAGGGGGCTTATCGGCTACACCTTC	CSASHRGLIGYTF
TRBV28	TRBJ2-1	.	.	TGTGCCAGCGTGACAGTCCTAGGCTCCTACAATGAGCAGTTCTTC	CASVTVLGSYNEQFF
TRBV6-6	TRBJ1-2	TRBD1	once	TGTGCCAGCAGTACCTCTGACAGGGTAGTCGGCTACACCTTC	CASSTSDRVVGYTF
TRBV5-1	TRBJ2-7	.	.	TGCGCCAGCAGCCTAGCTAGTACCTCCTACGAGCAGTACTTC	CASSLASTSYEQYF
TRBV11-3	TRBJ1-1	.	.	TGTGCCAGCCGTAAGGGGATGAACACTGAAGCTTTCTTT	CASRKGMNTEAFF
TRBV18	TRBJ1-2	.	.	TGTGCCAGCTCACCATGGGCGCCGGGACAAGGGGACTATGGCTACACCTTC	CASSPWAPGQGDYGYTF
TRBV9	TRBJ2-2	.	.	TGTGCCAGCAGCGTTGGTCACAGGGTCCGGACCGGGGAGCTGTTTTTT	CASSVGHRVRTGELFF
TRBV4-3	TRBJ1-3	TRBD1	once	TGCGCCAGCAGCCCGAGTCCCGGGACAGGGCTTGGAAACACCATATATTTT	CASSPSPGTGLGNTIYF
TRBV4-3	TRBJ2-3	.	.	TGCGCCAGCAGTCTCAAGCAGGGAACCACAGATACGCAGTATTTT	CASSLKQGTTDTQYF
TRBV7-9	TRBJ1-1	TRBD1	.	TGTGCCAGCAGCTTAGCTAACAGGGGGCTGACTGAAGCTTTCTTT	CASSLANRGLTEAFF
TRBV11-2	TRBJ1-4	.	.	TGTGCCAGCAGGGTGGGGGCTGAAAAACTGTTTTTT	CASRVGAEKLFF
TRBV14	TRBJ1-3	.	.	TGTGCCAGCAGGCCAACACAGGGTCTCTCTGGAAACACCATATATTTT	CASRPTQGLSGNTIYF
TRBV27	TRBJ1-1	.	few	TGTGCCAGCAGTCCCCTCTCTAGGAACACTGAAGCTTTCTTT	CASSPLSRNTEAFF
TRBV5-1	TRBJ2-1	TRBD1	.	TGCGCCAGCAGCCTCGGACAGGGGGCTAATGAGCAGTTCTTC	CASSLGQGANEQFF
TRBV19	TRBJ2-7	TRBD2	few	TGTGCCAGTAGTCGAGGCGGGAGCTCCTACGAGCAGTACTTC	CASSRGGSSYEQYF
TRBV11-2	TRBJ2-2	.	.	TGTGCCAGCAGTCCGAGAGGGAACAGGGATAACACCGGGGAGCTGTTTTTT	CASSPRGNRDNTGELFF
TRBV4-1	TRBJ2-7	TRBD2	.	TGCGCCAGCAGCCCTGGGGGAGCGGGAGTCAAGTACGAGCAGTACTTC	CASSPGGAGVKYEQYF
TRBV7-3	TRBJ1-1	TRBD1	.	TGTGCCAGCAGCTTAACCGCGGGACAGGCCTACATGAACACTGAAGCTTTCTTT	CASSLTAGQAYMNTEAFF
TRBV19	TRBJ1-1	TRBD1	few	TGTGCCAGTACGCGCTGGGGGACAGGGGACACTGAAGCTTTCTTT	CASTRWGTGDTEAFF
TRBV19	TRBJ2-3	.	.	TGTGCCAGTAGATGGGGGCCCACAGATACGCAGTATTTT	CASRWGPTDTQYF
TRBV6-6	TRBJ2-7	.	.	TGTGCCAGCAGGCCCGCTAGCTGGAGCTCCTACGAGCAGTACTTC	CASRPASWSSYEQYF
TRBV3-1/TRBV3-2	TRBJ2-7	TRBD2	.	TGTGCCAGCAGCCAATCGGGACTAGCGGGAGTTGGCTACGAGCAGTACTTC	CASSQSGLAGVGYEQYF
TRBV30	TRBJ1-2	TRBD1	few	TGTGCCTGGAGTTCCCCGGGACAGGGACTCTATGGCTACACCTTC	CAWSSPGQGLYGYTF
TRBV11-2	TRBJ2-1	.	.	TGTGCCAGCAGCTTAGAAGGACAGGAGGGACCTGAGCAGTTCTTC	CASSLEGQEGPEQFF
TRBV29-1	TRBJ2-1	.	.	TGCAGCGTATACAGGGATTCCTACAATGAGCAGTTCTTC	CSVYRDSYNEQFF
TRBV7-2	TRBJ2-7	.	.	TGTGCCAGCAGCTTAGCACACACCGAGCAGTACTTC	CASSLAHTEQYF
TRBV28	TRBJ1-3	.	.	TGTGCCAGCAGTTTATGGCCAGGCCCCCTTTCTGGAAACACCATATATTTT	CASSLWPGPLSGNTIYF
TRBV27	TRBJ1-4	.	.	TGTGCCAGCAGTTTATCGCGGGAGGGGGTGGAAAAACTGTTTTTT	CASSLSREGVEKLFF
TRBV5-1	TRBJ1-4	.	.	TGCGCCAGCAGCCTAGGACAGCCATGGGAAAAACTGTTTTTT	CASSLGQPWEKLFF
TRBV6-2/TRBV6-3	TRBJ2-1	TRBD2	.	TGTGCCAGCAGTTCACTTGGACTAGCGGGAGGTCAGTTCTTC	CASSSLGLAGGQFF
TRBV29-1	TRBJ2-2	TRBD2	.	TGCAGCGTTGAAGGGACTAGCGGGGCGAACACCGGGGAGCTGTTTTTT	CSVEGTSGANTGELFF
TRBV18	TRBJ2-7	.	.	TGTGCCAGCTCACTCCTACAGGGAAGGACAACCTACGAGCAGTACTTC	CASSLLQGRTTYEQYF
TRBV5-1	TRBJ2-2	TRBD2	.	TGCGCCAGCAGCTTGGGCCTAGCGGGCCCATCGGGCACCGGGGAGCTGTTTTTT	CASSLGLAGPSGTGELFF
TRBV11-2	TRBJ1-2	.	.	TGTGCCAGCAGCCAAACGCGGGGAGGGGCTAACTATGGCTACACCTTC	CASSQTRGGANYGYTF
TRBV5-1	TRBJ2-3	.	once	TGCGCCAGCAGCTCCAACGCCCGTCGGGATACGCAGTATTTT	CASSSNARRDTQYF
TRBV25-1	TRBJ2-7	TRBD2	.	TGTGCCAGTACGGGGGGCTACGAGCAGTACTTC	CASTGGYEQYF
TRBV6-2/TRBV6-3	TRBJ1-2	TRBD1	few	TGTGCCAGCAGTTATGACAGGGCGGCTAACTATGGCTACACCTTC	CASSYDRAANYGYTF
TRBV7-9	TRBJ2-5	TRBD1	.	TGTGCCAGCAGCCCAGGACAGGGCGGAGAGACCCAGTACTTC	CASSPGQGGETQYF
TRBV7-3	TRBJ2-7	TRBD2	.	TGTGCCAGCAGCTCGTACCCGGGGAGGGGCTACGAGCAGTACTTC	CASSSYPGRGYEQYF
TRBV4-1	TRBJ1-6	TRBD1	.	TGCGCCAGCAGCTACGACAGGGATAATTCACCCCTCCACTTT	CASSYDRDNSPLHF
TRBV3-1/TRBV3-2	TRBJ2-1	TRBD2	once	TGTGCCAGCAGCCCGCTGGGACTAGCGGGAGTGTACGACTCCTACAATGAGCAGTTCTTC	CASSPLGLAGVYDSYNEQFF
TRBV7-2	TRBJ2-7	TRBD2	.	TGTGCCAGCAGCTTAGAAACGGGGGGAGAGCACGAGCAGTACTTC	CASSLETGGEHEQYF
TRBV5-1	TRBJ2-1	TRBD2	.	TGCGCCAGCAGTTTGGGGACTAGCGTGGACAATGAGCAGTTCTTC	CASSLGTSVDNEQFF
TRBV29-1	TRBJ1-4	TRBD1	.	TGCAGCGTTGTATTACAGGGGGAAAAACTGTTTTTT	CSVVLQGEKLFF
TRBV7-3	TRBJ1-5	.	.	TGTGCCAGCAGCTTAAGCGGCGCTATCGGTCAGCCCCAGCATTTT	CASSLSGAIGQPQHF
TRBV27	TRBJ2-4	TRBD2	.	TGTGCCAGCAGTTCTCAGACTAGCGGGGGGACCCTAGCCAAAAACATTCAGTACTTC	CASSSQTSGGTLAKNIQYF
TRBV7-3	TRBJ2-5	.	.	TGTGCCAGCAGCCCGAGGGAGACCCAGTACTTC	CASSPRETQYF
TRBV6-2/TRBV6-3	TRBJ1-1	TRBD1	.	TGTGCCAGCAGTTACTCTGTCGGACAGGTACGCATGAACACTGAAGCTTTCTTT	CASSYSVGQVRMNTEAFF
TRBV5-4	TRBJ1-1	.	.	TGTGCCAGCAGCTTAACTGGACAGAACACTGAAGCTTTCTTT	CASSLTGQNTEAFF
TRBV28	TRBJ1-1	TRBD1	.	TGTGCCGGCCGGGACAGGGGATTTGCCACTGAAGCTTTCTTT	CAGRDRGFATEAFF
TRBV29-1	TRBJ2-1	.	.	TGCAGCGTTGGGGTCAGGGGACCGTTCTTC	CSVGVRGPFF
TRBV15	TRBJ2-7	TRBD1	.	TGTGCCACCAGCAGAACAACCGGGACAGCCACCTACGAGCAGTACTTC	CATSRTTGTATYEQYF
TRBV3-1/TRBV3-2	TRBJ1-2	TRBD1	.	TGTGCCAGCAGCCAAGATCCAGACAGGGCCTATGGCTACACCTTC	CASSQDPDRAYGYTF